The 20 T cell receptor beta chains given below trace back to one sample, sequenced in a study of blood T cell repertoires in COVID-19. Sequencing used immunoSEQ multiplex PCR; TCRdb keeps in-frame clones, though not all of them. The table has 200,000 to 250,000 clones, approximately 78% seen once. Sequencing input: peripheral blood. These receptors originate from a woman aged 80 or older with COVID-19, enrolled during active disease.

The chain recombines TRBV11-2 with TRBJ2-1, with 9 bases matching TRBD2. The germline V gene encodes CDR1 SGHAT and CDR2 FQNNGV. The CDR3 has 16 residues. J was trimmed by 4 bases and V by 5 bases; bases with no gene match: 9. In nucleotides, the CDR3 is TGTGCCAGCAGCCCCACAGCGGGGGGACGGTACAATGAGCAGTTCTTC. Encoded protein: CASSPTAGGRYNEQFF.

In DNA form, the CDR3 reads TGTGCCAGCAGTGTGGGACAGGGGTATCAGCCCCAGCATTTT. Translating it yields CASSVGQGYQPQHF. V is TRBV2 and J is TRBJ1-5; TRBD1 aligns across 10 bases. Trimming at V came to 4 bases and at J to 5 bases, leaving 2 bases not matched to a gene. This CDR3 is 14 amino acids long. CDR1 and CDR2 from the germline V gene are SNHLY and FYNNEI.

The CDR3 DNA sequence: TGCAGCGTTTCACAGGTGAACACTGAAGCTTTCTTT. Amino acid sequence: CSVSQVNTEAFF. The rearrangement joins TRBV29-1 to TRBJ1-1; a weak D match, TRBD1 (5 bases). V was pared by 5 bases and J by 0 bases, with 7 bases between. Germline CDR1 reads SQVTM; CDR2 reads ANQGSEA. The CDR3 runs to 12 residues.

The CDR3 protein is CASSLDTASSTEAFF. In DNA, the CDR3 is TGCGCCAGCAGCTTGGATACTGCGTCAAGCACTGAAGCTTTCTTT. This chain uses TRBV5-1 with TRBJ1-1; D is unclear. Looked up from germline, CDR1 is SGHRS and CDR2 is YFSETQ. Trimming removed 0 bases at V and 4 bases at J, with 13 bases between. The CDR3 is 15 amino acids.

The rearrangement uses TRBV7-9 and TRBJ2-2, with 10 nucleotides matching TRBD2. Germline values: CDR1 SEHNR, CDR2 FQNEAQ (reference sequence). The CDR3 runs to 16 residues. Losses at the gene ends were 3 bases for V and 1 base for J; bases not matched to a gene: 2. The CDR3 bases are TGTGCCAGCAGCTTTAGCGGGGGGCGGAACACCGGGGAGCTGTTTTTT. Its protein is CASSFSGGRNTGELFF.

The sample holds one count of this clone. This chain uses TRBV18 with TRBJ2-7; 8 nucleotides line up with TRBD2. V shed 3 bases and J 7 bases; nucleotides not matched to a gene: 14. CDR1 and CDR2 from the germline V gene are KGHSH and LQKENI. The CDR3 is 16 amino acids. CDR3 DNA sequence: TGTGCCAGCTCACCTCCCCATAACGGGGGGGCGGGGGAGCAGTACTTC. Translated: CASSPPHNGGAGEQYF. Based on the CDR3 plus reference TRBV18 and TRBJ2-7, the full variable domain is NAGVMQNPRHLVRRRGQEARLRCSPMKGHSHVYWYRQLPEEGLKFMVYLQKENIIDESGMPKERFSAEFPKEGPSILRIQQVVRGDSAAYFCASSPPHNGGAGEQYFGPGTRLTVT.

CDR3 nucleotide sequence: TGTGCCAGCAGCCAAGTTGCCGGGGTATCACCCCTCCACTTT. Protein product: CASSQVAGVSPLHF. The chain links TRBV3-1 (or the pseudogene TRBV3-2) to TRBJ1-6; D unresolved. CDR1 and CDR2 (germline): LGHDT, YNNKEL (reference sequence). CDR3 length: 14 residues. V gave up 1 base and J gave up 10 bases, with 11 bases separating them.

V usage is TRBV7-3 and J usage is TRBJ2-3, with D possibly TRBD1 on 5 matching bases. With 2 bases removed from V and 8 bases from J, the gap between germline ends came to 14 bases. The CDR3 totals 14 residues. Looked up from germline, CDR1 is SGHTA and CDR2 is FQGTGA. The chain's CDR3 is CASSLGQRSGTQYF. CDR3 nucleotides: TGTGCCAGCAGCTTAGGACAACGGTCCGGTACGCAGTATTTT. The complete variable domain, with remaining parts taken from reference TRBV7-3 and TRBJ2-3, reads GAGVSQTPSNKVTEKGKYVELRCDPISGHTALYWYRQSLGQGPEFLIYFQGTGAADDSGLPNDRFFAVRPEGSVSTLKIQRTERGDSAVYLCASSLGQRSGTQYFGPGTRLTVL.

This clone has only one observation. The V call is TRBV24-1, the J call TRBJ1-6; no definite D call. Germline CDR1 is KGHDR and CDR2 is SFDVKD. The CDR3 has 15 amino acids. Trimming removed 3 bases at V and 9 bases at J, with 14 bases between. CDR3 loop: CATSDLGGESSPLHF. DNA of the CDR3: TGTGCCACCAGTGATCTCGGCGGGGAGAGTTCACCCCTCCACTTT.

This chain connects TRBV19 to TRBJ2-3; 7 bases align to TRBD2. The length of the CDR3 is 14 residues. In germline, CDR1 is LNHDA, CDR2 SQIVND (reference sequence). After removal of 5 bases from V and 1 base from J, the junction contained 3 bases not matched to a gene. CDR3 amino acids: CASSPSGGTDTQYF. The CDR3 DNA is TGTGCCAGTAGTCCTAGCGGCGGCACAGATACGCAGTATTTT.

The chain employs TRBV28 and TRBJ2-5; 9 positions agree with TRBD1. The CDR3 has 16 residues. The V gene's germline CDR1 is MDHEN and CDR2 SYDVKM. J lost 4 bases, V lost 6 bases, and 12 bases had no gene match. CDR3 residues: CASRSGTGSSVETQYF. In DNA form, the CDR3 reads TGTGCCAGCAGGTCCGGGACAGGGTCCTCGGTAGAGACCCAGTACTTC. The full variable domain, with the rest looked up from reference TRBV28 and TRBJ2-5, is DVKVTQSSRYLVKRTGEKVFLECVQDMDHENMFWYRQDPGLGLRLIYFSYDVKMKEKGDIPEGYSVSREKKERFSLILESASTNQTSMYLCASRSGTGSSVETQYFGPGTRLLVL.

The chain links TRBV11-2 to TRBJ1-6, with 8 nucleotides matching TRBD1. Trimming cost V 2 bases and J 6 bases; bases outside gene matches: 6. The CDR3 consists of 16 residues. CDR1 is SGHAT and CDR2 is FQNNGV in the germline V gene. Here the CDR3 reads CASSLSTGGGNSPLHF. CDR3 nucleotides: TGTGCCAGCAGCTTATCAACAGGGGGTGGTAATTCACCCCTCCACTTT. The whole variable domain, remainder taken from reference TRBV11-2 and TRBJ1-6, is EAGVAQSPRYKIIEKRQSVAFWCNPISGHATLYWYQQILGQGPKLLIQFQNNGVVDDSQLPKDRFSAERLKGVDSTLKIQPAKLEDSAVYLCASSLSTGGGNSPLHFGNGTRLTVT.

The rearrangement uses TRBV6-5 and TRBJ1-1, with D perhaps TRBD1 (6 bases). Trimming left V 6 bases short and J 5 bases short, with 13 bases between. CDR1 MNHEY and CDR2 SVGAGI come from the germline V gene. This CDR3 is 13 amino acids long. The CDR3 DNA sequence: TGTGCCAGCAGGAAACAGGGTAGTACTGAAGCTTTCTTT. Translating gives CASRKQGSTEAFF.

The V and J genes are TRBV7-2 and TRBJ1-1; 8 bases line up with TRBD1. The germline CDR1 and CDR2 sequences are SGHTA and FQGNSA. The trim removed 5 bases at V and 1 base at J, leaving 6 bases unmatched. The CDR3 runs 15 residues. The CDR3 coding sequence is TGTGCCAGCAGCCCTCGACAGGGGTGGAACACTGAAGCTTTCTTT. Translated: CASSPRQGWNTEAFF.

V and J are TRBV6-5 and TRBJ2-1; 7 positions match TRBD2. The V and J ends lost 0 bases and 0 bases, in that order; junction bases with no gene match: 2. CDR1 MNHEY and CDR2 SVGAGI come from the germline V gene. The CDR3 is 16 amino acids. The CDR3 is CASSYSGGSSYNEQFF. CDR3 in DNA: TGTGCCAGCAGTTACTCAGGCGGGAGCTCCTACAATGAGCAGTTCTTC.

The chain is built from TRBV6-6 and TRBJ1-1, with D maybe TRBD1 (5 bases). The CDR3 has 12 residues. Germline V gene lookup returns CDR1 MNHNY and CDR2 SVGAGI (reference sequence). Trimming cost V 6 bases and J 7 bases, with 12 bases left between them. The CDR3 bases are TGTGCCAGCAGAATTCGACAGATTGAAGCTTTCTTT. Encoded protein: CASRIRQIEAFF.

J is TRBJ2-3 and V is TRBV7-9; a possible D gene is TRBD2 (6 bases). V was trimmed by 5 bases and J by 6 bases, leaving 30 bases between them. The length of the CDR3 is 19 residues. CDR1 is SEHNR and CDR2 is FQNEAQ in the germline V gene (reference sequence). The CDR3 here is CASSPREPRTTLGRDTQYF. The DNA of the CDR3 is TGTGCCAGCAGCCCCCGGGAACCGCGGACTACCCTCGGTCGGGATACGCAGTATTTT.

The rearrangement joins TRBV27 to TRBJ1-3, with 7 positions matching TRBD1. The CDR3 contains 16 residues. Germline V gene sequence: CDR1 MNHEY, CDR2 SMNVEV (reference sequence). The V gene end was trimmed by 5 bases and the J gene end by 1 base; junction bases not matched to a gene: 8. CDR3 DNA: TGTGCCAGCAGTGGCCGGACAGGTCTATCTGGAAACACCATATATTTT. The encoded protein is CASSGRTGLSGNTIYF.

Only a few counts were recorded for this clone. The chain recombines TRBV5-1 with TRBJ2-7, with D perhaps matching TRBD2 (6 bases). Germline values: CDR1 SGHRS, CDR2 YFSETQ. V was clipped by 1 base and J by 5 bases, with 13 bases between them. There are 14 residues in the CDR3. The CDR3 DNA is TGCGCCAGCAGCTTGTGGGGGGATCGGGACGAGCAGTACTTC. Its translation: CASSLWGDRDEQYF.

The CDR3 DNA sequence: TGTGCCAGCAGCCAGAAAGGGGGATATGGCTACACCTTC. Encoded protein: CASSQKGGYGYTF. The chain has TRBV3-1 (or the pseudogene TRBV3-2) and TRBJ1-2; tentative D call: TRBD1 (6 bases). Germline V gene data show CDR1 as LGHDT and CDR2 as YNNKEL (reference sequence). The CDR3 is 13 residues long. Trimming took 3 bases from V and 5 from J, leaving 10 bases between them.